This T cell receptor beta chain was found in a study of PD-1 blockade in classical Hodgkin lymphoma. On the study more broadly: Nivolumab 3 mg/kg was given intravenously every 2 weeks.

Study-wide results and caveats: Lower baseline TCR diversity was reported for newly diagnosed patients than for healthy donors. The CD4+ diversity rise by C4D1 was clearest in complete responders. Newly diagnosed and completely responding patients shared comparable baseline diversity.

Germline CDR1 is MNHNS and CDR2 is SASEGT. This CDR3 comprises 12 residues. Every patient experienced relapse after autologous stem cell transplantation, and brentuximab vedotin exposure varied. The protocol was immunoSEQ multiplex PCR, while the TCRdb copy is restricted to in-frame clones and leaves out a portion. Here the sample spans approximately 37,000 clones, 78% being singletons. Worth noting for this clone: The antigen is undetermined.

V is TRBV6-1 and J is TRBJ2-7; possibly TRBD1 for D (6 bases). This sequence originates from a human donor with classical Hodgkin lymphoma. This specimen consisted of peripheral blood mononuclear cells (PBMCs), obtained at baseline. The CDR3 DNA follows: TGTGCAGCTGCGGCCAGGGGAGTCGAGCAGTACTTC. As protein: CAAAARGVEQYF.